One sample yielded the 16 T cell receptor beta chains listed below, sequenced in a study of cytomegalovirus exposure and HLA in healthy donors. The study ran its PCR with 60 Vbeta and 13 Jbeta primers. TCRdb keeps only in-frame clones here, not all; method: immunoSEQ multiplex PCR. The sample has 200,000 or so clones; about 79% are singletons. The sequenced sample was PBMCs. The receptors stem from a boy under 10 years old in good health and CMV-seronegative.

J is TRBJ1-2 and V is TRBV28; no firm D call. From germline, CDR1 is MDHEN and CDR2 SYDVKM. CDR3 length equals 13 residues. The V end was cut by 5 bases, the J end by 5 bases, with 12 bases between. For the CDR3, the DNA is TGTGCCAGCAGTGAAACGGGGAGGTATGGCTACACCTTC. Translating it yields CASSETGRYGYTF.

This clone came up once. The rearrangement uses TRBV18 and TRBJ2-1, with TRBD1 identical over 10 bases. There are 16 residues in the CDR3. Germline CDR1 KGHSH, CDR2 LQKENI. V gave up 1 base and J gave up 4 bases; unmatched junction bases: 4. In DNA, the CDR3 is TGTGCCAGCTCACCACGGACAGGGGGGGGATACAATGAGCAGTTCTTC. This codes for CASSPRTGGGYNEQFF.

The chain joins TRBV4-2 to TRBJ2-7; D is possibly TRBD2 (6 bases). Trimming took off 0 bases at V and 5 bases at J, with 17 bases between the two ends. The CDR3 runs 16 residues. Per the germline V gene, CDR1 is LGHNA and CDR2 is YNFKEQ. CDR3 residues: CASSQDLAGTVNEQYF. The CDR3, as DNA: TGTGCCAGCAGCCAAGATCTTGCCGGGACTGTTAACGAGCAGTACTTC.

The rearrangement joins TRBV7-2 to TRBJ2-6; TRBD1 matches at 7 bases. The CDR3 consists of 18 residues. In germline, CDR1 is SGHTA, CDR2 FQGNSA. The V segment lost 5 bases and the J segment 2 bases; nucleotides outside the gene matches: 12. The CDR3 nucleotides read TGTGCCAGCAGCGATAAATTATACAGGGGCCCTGGGGCCAACGTCCTGACTTTC. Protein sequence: CASSDKLYRGPGANVLTF. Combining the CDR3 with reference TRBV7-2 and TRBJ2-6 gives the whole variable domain GAGVSQSPSNKVTEKGKDVELRCDPISGHTALYWYRQSLGQGLEFLIYFQGNSAPDKSGLPSDRFSAERTGGSVSTLTIQRTQQEDSAVYLCASSDKLYRGPGANVLTFGAGSRLTVL.

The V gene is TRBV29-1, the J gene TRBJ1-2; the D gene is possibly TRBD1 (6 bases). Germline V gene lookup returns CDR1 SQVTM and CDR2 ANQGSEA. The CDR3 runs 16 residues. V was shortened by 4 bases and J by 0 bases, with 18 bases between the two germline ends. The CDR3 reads CSVAGTPGTPNYGYTF. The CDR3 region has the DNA TGCAGCGTTGCTGGGACACCGGGGACCCCTAACTATGGCTACACCTTC.

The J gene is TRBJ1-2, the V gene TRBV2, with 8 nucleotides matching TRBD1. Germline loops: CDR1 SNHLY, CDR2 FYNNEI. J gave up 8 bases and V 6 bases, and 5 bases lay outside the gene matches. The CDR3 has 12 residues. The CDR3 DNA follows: TGTGCCAGCAGCCAGGGGGCAAGGGGCTACACCTTC. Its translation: CASSQGARGYTF.

The DNA for the CDR3 is TGTGCCAGCAGCTTTCGGGGGGGGGATCAGCCCCAGCATTTT. This translates into CASSFRGGDQPQHF. V is TRBV7-2 and J is TRBJ1-5; tentative D call: TRBD1 (5 bases). Germline V lookup: CDR1 SGHTA, CDR2 FQGNSA. Trimming stripped 3 bases from V and 5 bases from J, with 11 bases between. CDR3 size: 14 residues.

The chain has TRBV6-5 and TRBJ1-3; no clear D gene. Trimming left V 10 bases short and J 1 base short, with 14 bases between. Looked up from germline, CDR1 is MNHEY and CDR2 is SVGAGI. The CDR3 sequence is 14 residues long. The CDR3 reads CAIAEHRSGNTIYF. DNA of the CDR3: TGTGCCATCGCCGAACACCGATCTGGAAACACCATATATTTT.

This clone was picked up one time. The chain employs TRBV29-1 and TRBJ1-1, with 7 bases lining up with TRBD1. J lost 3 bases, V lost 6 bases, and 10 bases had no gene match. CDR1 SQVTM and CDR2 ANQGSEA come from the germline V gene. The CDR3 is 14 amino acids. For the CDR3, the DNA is TGCAGCGTGCTGCGACAGGGAAGGCACACTGAAGCTTTCTTT. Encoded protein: CSVLRQGRHTEAFF. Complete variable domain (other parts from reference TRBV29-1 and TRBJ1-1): SAVISQKPSRDICQRGTSLTIQCQVDSQVTMMFWYRQQPGQSLTLIATANQGSEATYESGFVIDKFPISRPNLTFSTLTVSNMSPEDSSIYLCSVLRQGRHTEAFFGQGTRLTVV.

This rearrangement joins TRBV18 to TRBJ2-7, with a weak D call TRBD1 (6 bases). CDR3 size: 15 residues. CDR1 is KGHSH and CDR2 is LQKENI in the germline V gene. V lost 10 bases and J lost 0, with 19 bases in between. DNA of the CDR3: TGTGCCACCAAAACCGGGACAAGCAACTCCTACGAGCAGTACTTC. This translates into CATKTGTSNSYEQYF.

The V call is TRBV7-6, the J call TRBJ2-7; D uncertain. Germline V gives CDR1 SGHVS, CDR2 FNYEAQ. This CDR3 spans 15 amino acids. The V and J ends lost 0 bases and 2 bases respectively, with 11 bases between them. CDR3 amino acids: CASSLALGSTYEQYF. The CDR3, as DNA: TGTGCCAGCAGCTTAGCCTTGGGCAGCACCTACGAGCAGTACTTC.

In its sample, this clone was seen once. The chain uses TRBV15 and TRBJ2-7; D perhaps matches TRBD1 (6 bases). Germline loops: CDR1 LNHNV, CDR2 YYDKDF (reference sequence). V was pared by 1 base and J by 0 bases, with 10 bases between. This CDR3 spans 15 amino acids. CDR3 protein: CATSRGQDLSYEQYF. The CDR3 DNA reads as TGTGCCACCAGCAGAGGACAGGACCTCTCCTACGAGCAGTACTTC.

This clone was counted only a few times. The DNA of the CDR3 is TGTGCCAGCAGTGAAACAGGGGATTATAATTCACCCCTCCACTTT. It specifies CASSETGDYNSPLHF. This chain uses TRBV6-1 with TRBJ1-6; 7 nucleotides align to TRBD1. Germline values: CDR1 MNHNS, CDR2 SASEGT. This CDR3 contains 15 residues. Trimming at V came to 2 bases and at J to 4 bases, leaving 2 bases not matched to a gene.

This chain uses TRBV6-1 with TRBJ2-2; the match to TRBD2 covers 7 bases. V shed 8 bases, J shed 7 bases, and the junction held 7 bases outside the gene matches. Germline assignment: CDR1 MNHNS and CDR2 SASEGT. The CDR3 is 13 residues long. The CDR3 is CASPGLGVGELFF. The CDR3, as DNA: TGTGCCAGCCCAGGACTAGGGGTCGGGGAGCTGTTTTTT.

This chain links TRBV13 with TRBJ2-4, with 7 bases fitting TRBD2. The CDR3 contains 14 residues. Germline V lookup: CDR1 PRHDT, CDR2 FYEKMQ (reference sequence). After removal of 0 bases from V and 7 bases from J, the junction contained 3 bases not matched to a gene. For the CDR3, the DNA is TGTGCCAGCAGCTTAGGCGCGGGGGAGAACATTCAGTACTTC. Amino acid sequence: CASSLGAGENIQYF.

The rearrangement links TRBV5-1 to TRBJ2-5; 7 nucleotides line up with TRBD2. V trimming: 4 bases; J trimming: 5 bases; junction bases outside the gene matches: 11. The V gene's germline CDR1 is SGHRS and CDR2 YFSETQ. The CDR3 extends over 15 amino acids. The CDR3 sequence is CASSGTRTRGETQYF. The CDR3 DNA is TGCGCCAGCAGCGGGACCCGGACTAGAGGGGAGACCCAGTACTTC.